This T cell receptor beta chain appears in the sequencing data of a study of tumor and adjacent non-tumor tissue in lung cancer. A modified ARM-PCR protocol with three rounds of nested PCR amplified TCRbeta. TCRdb independently ran MiXCR on the multiplex PCR reads; one entry per CDR3 protein. The sample lists around 140,000 distinct CDR3 sequences; approximately 64% were seen once. The CDR3 sequence is 17 residues long. The germline CDR1 and CDR2 sequences are DFQATT and SNEGSKA (reference sequence). V lost 0 bases and J lost 6; bases outside the gene matches: 9. General study findings and limits: Significantly higher TCR diversity was found in tumor than normal lung.

This sample's RNA came from whole unsorted tissue. In its sample, this clonotype was seen a few times. As yet, its antigen is unknown. Sequences were obtained from lung tumor tissue. The chain has TRBV20-1 and TRBJ2-4, with TRBD2 matching 12 bases. This clonotype was obtained from a man in his sixties with small cell lung cancer. The CDR3 coding sequence is TGCAGTGCTAGAGATAGGCTAGCGGGAGGGCCAGGAAACATTCAGTACTTC. Amino acids: CSARDRLAGGPGNIQYF.